The source of this T cell receptor beta chain is a study of T cells in Graves' hyperthyroidism and ophthalmopathy. The germline gives CDR1 DFQATT, CDR2 SNEGSKA (reference sequence). CDR3 length: 19 amino acids. Unmatched junction bases numbered 21, after V lost 6 bases and J lost 2 bases. This clonotype was seen many times. Newly diagnosed hyperthyroidism, duration under 2 months, in patients aged 18 to 65. Diagnoses rested on clinical symptoms, serum thyroxine and TRAb, thyroid ultrasound and orbital computed tomography. What was amplified from RNA transcripts were TCR beta CDR3 regions. Using the HTBI primer set, a first-round RT-PCR was run on the TCR CDR3. TCRdb re-analysed the multiplex PCR reads in MiXCR, keeping a single row per CDR3 protein. The sample gives fewer than 850,000 distinct CDR3 sequences, 15% to 20% of which show up once; about a sixth is in the top ten.

Material: blood. The V and J genes are TRBV20-1 and TRBJ2-1; TRBD2 agrees at 8 bases. The receptor comes from a man in his fifties or sixties with Graves' hyperthyroidism. In DNA form, the CDR3 reads TGCAGTGCCGTTGTTAGCGGGATAGGAGGATTGAGCACCTACAATGAGCAGTTCTTC. This sequence encodes CSAVVSGIGGLSTYNEQFF.